Sequencing of this T cell receptor (beta chain) was carried out in a study of blood T cell repertoires in COVID-19. Per the authors' pipeline: Researchers report that nucleated cell counts were estimated from reference gene primer amplification. Clones were sequenced by immunoSEQ multiplex PCR, and TCRdb holds only the in-frame ones, with some missing. Clone size and the V and J calls come from that table; the DNA yielded D and trimming. The top ten hold about 4.6% of the sample, which has a few hundred thousand clones, nearly 90% seen once. Trimming took 3 bases from V and 7 from J, leaving 19 bases between them. From germline, CDR1 is KGHSH and CDR2 LQKENI. This CDR3 region has 16 residues.

Sequenced sample: peripheral blood. This receptor was obtained from a woman in her thirties or forties who had recovered from COVID-19. The V gene is TRBV18, the J gene TRBJ2-1; D is unresolved. Here the CDR3 reads CASSPPPASSQNEQFF. The CDR3 DNA sequence: TGTGCCAGCTCACCCCCCCCCGCATCCTCACAGAATGAGCAGTTCTTC.